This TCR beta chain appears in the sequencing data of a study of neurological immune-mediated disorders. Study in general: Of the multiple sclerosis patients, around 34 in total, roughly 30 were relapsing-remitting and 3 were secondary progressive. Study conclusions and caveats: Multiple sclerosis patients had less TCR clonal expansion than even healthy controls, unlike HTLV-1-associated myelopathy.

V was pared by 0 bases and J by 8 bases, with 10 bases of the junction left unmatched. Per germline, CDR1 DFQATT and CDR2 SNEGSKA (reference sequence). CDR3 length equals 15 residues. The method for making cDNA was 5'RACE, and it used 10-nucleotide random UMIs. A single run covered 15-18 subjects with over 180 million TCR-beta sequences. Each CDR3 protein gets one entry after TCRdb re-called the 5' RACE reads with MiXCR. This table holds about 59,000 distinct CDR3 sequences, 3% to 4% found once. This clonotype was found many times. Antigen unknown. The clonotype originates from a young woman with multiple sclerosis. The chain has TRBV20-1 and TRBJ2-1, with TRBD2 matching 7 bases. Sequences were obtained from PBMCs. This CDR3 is CSARDGEREVHEQFF. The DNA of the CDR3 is TGCAGTGCTAGAGATGGGGAGCGGGAAGTTCATGAGCAGTTCTTC.